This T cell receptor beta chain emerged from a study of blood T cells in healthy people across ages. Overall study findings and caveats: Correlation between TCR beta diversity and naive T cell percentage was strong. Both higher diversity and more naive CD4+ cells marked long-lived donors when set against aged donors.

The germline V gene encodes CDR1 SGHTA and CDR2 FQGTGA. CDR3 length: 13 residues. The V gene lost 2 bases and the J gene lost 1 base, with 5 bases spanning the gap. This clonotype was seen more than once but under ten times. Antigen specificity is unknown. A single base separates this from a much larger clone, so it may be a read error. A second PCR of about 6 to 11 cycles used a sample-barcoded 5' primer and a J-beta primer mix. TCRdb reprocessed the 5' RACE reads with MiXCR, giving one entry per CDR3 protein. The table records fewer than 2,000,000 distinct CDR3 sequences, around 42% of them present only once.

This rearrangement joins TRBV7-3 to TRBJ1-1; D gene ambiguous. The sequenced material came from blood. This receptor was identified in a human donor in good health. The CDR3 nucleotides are TGTGCCAGCAGCTTATTACCGAACACTGAAGCTTTCTTT. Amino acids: CASSLLPNTEAFF.